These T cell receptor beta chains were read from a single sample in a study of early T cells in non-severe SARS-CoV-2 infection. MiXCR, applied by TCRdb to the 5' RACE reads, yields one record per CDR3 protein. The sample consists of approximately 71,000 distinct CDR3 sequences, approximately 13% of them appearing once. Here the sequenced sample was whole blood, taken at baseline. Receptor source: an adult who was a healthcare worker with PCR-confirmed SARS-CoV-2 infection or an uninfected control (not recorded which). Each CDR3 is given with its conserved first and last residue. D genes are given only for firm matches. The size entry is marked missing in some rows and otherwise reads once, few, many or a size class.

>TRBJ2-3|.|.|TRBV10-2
CASTASPPDTQYF
TGCGCCAGCACAGCCTCCCCTCCAGATACGCAGTATTTT
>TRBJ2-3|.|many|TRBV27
CASSFTWGTDTQYF
TGTGCCAGCAGTTTTACGTGGGGCACAGATACGCAGTATTTT
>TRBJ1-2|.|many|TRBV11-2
CASSPLARDVYGYTF
TGTGCCAGCAGCCCCCTCGCCAGGGACGTATATGGCTACACCTTC
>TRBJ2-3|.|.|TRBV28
CASSSQQGPTQYF
TGTGCCAGCAGTTCCCAGCAGGGGCCGACGCAGTATTTT
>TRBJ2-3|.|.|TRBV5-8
CASSLEGRHGDTQYF
TGTGCCAGCAGCTTGGAAGGGCGGCATGGAGATACGCAGTATTTT
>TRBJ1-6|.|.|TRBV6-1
CASSEESRSNSPLHF
TGTGCCAGCAGTGAAGAAAGCCGATCTAATTCACCCCTCCACTTT
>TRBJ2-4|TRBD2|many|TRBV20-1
CSAINRLAGNPLAKNIQYF
TGCAGTGCTATCAACAGACTAGCGGGGAATCCCTTAGCCAAAAACATTCAGTACTTC
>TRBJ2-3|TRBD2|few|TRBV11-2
CASSKTSGATEGQYF
TGTGCCAGCAGCAAAACAAGCGGGGCCACGGAGGGGCAGTATTTT
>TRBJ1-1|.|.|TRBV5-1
CASSPPPRALNTEAFF
TGCGCCAGCAGCCCTCCTCCCAGGGCGTTGAACACTGAAGCTTTCTTT
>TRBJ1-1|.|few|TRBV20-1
CSASWVGPVEAFF
TGCAGTGCTAGTTGGGTAGGGCCCGTGGAAGCTTTCTTT
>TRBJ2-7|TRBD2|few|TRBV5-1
CASSLGTSGGPLDEQYF
TGCGCCAGCAGCCTTGGGACTAGCGGGGGCCCCCTGGACGAGCAGTACTTC
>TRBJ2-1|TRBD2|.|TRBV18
CASYRGGSSYNEQFF
TGTGCCAGCTACCGCGGGGGGTCCTCCTACAATGAGCAGTTCTTC
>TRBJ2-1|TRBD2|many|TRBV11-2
CASSRMSTSGGYNEQFF
TGTGCCAGCAGCCGAATGTCCACTAGCGGGGGCTACAATGAGCAGTTCTTC
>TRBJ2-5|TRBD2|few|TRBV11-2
CASSPSSGGVETQYF
TGTGCCAGCAGCCCCTCGAGCGGGGGGGTAGAGACCCAGTACTTC
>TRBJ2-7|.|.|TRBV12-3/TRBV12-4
CASSFSRNEQYF
TGTGCCAGCAGTTTCAGTCGAAACGAGCAGTACTTC
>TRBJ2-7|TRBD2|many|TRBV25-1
CASSRAGGDYEQYF
TGTGCCAGCAGCAGAGCTGGGGGGGACTACGAGCAGTACTTC
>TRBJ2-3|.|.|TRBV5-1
CASSLDLPSPSDTQYF
TGCGCCAGCAGCTTGGATTTGCCTTCGCCCTCAGATACGCAGTATTTT
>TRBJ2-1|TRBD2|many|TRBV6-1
CASSTLLAGGLGEQFF
TGTGCCAGCAGTACCCTCTTAGCGGGGGGGCTGGGTGAGCAGTTCTTC
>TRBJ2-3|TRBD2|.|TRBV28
CASRGSGGATDTQYF
TGTGCCAGCAGGGGAAGCGGGGGGGCTACAGATACGCAGTATTTT
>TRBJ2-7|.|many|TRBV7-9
CASSPPRDTYEQYF
TGTGCCAGCAGCCCACCCCGGGACACATACGAGCAGTACTTC
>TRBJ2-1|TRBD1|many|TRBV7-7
CASSFRDRGLGQFF
TGTGCCAGCAGCTTCCGGGACAGGGGGTTAGGGCAGTTCTTC
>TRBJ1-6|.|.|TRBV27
CASSSSVNSPLHF
TGTGCCAGCAGCTCCTCCGTTAATTCACCCCTCCACTTT
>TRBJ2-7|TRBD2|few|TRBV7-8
CASSLPWWASGTYEQYF
TGTGCCAGCAGCTTACCCTGGTGGGCTAGCGGCACCTACGAGCAGTACTTC
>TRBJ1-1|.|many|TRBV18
CASSPSGTSRTEAFF
TGTGCCAGCTCACCATCGGGGACAAGCCGGACTGAAGCTTTCTTT
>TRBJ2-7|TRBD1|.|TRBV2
CASSQGQAGEQYF
TGTGCCAGCAGCCAGGGACAGGCGGGCGAGCAGTACTTC
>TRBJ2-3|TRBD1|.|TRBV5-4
CASSPDRDRVTDTQYF
TGTGCCAGCAGCCCAGACCGGGACAGGGTTACAGATACGCAGTATTTT
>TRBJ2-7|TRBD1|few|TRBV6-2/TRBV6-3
CASSYEGATYEQYF
TGTGCCAGCAGTTATGAGGGGGCAACCTACGAGCAGTACTTC
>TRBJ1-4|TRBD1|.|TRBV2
CASRDRGNEKLFF
TGTGCCAGCAGGGACAGGGGAAATGAAAAACTGTTTTTT
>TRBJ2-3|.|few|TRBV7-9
CASSLVDSGSPDTQYF
TGTGCCAGCAGCTTAGTTGACAGCGGGTCACCAGATACGCAGTATTTT
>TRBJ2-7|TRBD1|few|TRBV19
CASKPGQGYEQYF
TGTGCCAGTAAGCCGGGACAGGGCTACGAGCAGTACTTC
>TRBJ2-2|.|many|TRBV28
CASSFPTIRTVNTGELFF
TGTGCCAGCAGTTTCCCTACGATTCGGACGGTGAACACCGGGGAGCTGTTTTTT
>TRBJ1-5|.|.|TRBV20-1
CSASSGILNQPQHF
TGCAGTGCTAGCTCGGGAATTTTAAACCAGCCCCAGCATTTT
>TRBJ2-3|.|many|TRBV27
CASSSHPSPSYGTDTQYF
TGTGCCAGCAGTTCCCATCCCTCCCCGTCCTACGGCACAGATACGCAGTATTTT
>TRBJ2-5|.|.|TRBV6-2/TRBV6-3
CASKTDLSRETQYF
TGTGCCAGCAAAACCGATCTCTCTCGAGAGACCCAGTACTTC
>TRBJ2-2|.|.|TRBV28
CASSLASPGRKGELFF
TGTGCCAGCAGTTTAGCGTCGCCAGGGAGGAAGGGGGAGCTGTTTTTT
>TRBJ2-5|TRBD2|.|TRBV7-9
CASSRVAGEQETQYF
TGTGCCAGCAGCCGGGTAGCGGGCGAGCAAGAGACCCAGTACTTC
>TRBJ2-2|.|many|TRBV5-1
CASSLVSGAGELFF
TGCGCCAGCAGCTTGGTATCAGGAGCCGGGGAGCTGTTTTTT
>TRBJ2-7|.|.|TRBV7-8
CASSLGGGRRPHEQYF
TGTGCCAGCAGCCTGGGGGGCGGACGCCGCCCGCACGAGCAGTACTTC
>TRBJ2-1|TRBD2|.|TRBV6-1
CASTGTSAYNEQFF
TGTGCCAGCACCGGGACTAGCGCTTACAATGAGCAGTTCTTC
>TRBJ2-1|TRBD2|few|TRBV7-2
CASSLGLAGGPRDEQFF
TGTGCCAGCAGCTTAGGACTAGCGGGGGGCCCTAGGGATGAGCAGTTCTTC
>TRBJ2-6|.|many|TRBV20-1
CSGTPGEAGANVLTF
TGCAGTGGGACGCCTGGGGAGGCTGGGGCCAACGTCCTGACTTTC
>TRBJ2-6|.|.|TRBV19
CASNSRTTGANVLTF
TGTGCCAGTAATTCGAGGACAACTGGGGCCAACGTCCTGACTTTC
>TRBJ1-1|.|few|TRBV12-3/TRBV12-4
CASSSRGVNTEAFF
TGTGCCAGCAGTTCCCGGGGGGTGAACACTGAAGCTTTCTTT
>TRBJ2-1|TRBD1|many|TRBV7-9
CASKTGGNEQFF
TGTGCCAGCAAGACAGGGGGCAATGAGCAGTTCTTC
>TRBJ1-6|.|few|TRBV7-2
CASSLRVGDSPLHF
TGTGCCAGCAGCTTAAGGGTTGGGGATTCACCCCTCCACTTT
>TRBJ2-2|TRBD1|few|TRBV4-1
CASSHLPRLRGPLNTGELFF
TGCGCCAGCAGCCACCTACCCCGTCTCAGGGGGCCTCTGAACACCGGGGAGCTGTTTTTT
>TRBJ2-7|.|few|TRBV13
CASSFQLLDEQYF
TGTGCCAGCAGCTTCCAACTTTTAGACGAGCAGTACTTC
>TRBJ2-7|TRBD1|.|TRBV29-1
CSVTGTGHYEQYF
TGCAGCGTGACCGGGACAGGGCACTACGAGCAGTACTTC
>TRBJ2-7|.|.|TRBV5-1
CASSLAGLNTYEQYF
TGCGCCAGCAGCTTGGCCGGGTTGAACACCTACGAGCAGTACTTC
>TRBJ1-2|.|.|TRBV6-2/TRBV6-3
CASSYEGDDGYTF
TGTGCCAGCAGTTACGAAGGGGACGATGGCTACACCTTC
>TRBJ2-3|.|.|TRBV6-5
CASVRGDTQYF
TGTGCCAGCGTTCGGGGAGATACGCAGTATTTT
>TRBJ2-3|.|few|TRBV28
CASILQGPDTQYF
TGTGCCAGCATTCTACAGGGTCCAGATACGCAGTATTTT
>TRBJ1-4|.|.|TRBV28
CASSLPPQGRYEKLFF
TGTGCCAGCAGTTTACCCCCCCAGGGAAGATATGAAAAACTGTTTTTT
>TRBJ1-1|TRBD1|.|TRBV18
CASSPPGTGGTEAFF
TGTGCCAGCTCACCACCCGGGACAGGGGGCACTGAAGCTTTCTTT
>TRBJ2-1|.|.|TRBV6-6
CASTGIGEQFF
TGTGCCAGTACAGGGATAGGGGAGCAGTTCTTC
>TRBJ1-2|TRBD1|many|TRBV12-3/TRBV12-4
CASSPRDRGYGYTF
TGTGCCAGCAGTCCTAGGGACAGGGGTTATGGCTACACCTTC
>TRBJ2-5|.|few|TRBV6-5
CASSYSRGAETQYF
TGTGCCAGCAGTTACTCGAGGGGGGCAGAGACCCAGTACTTC
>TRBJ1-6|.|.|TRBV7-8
CASSISLNSPLHF
TGTGCCAGCAGCATTTCGTTGAATTCACCCCTCCACTTT